The source of this TCR beta chain is a study of T cell responses to AZD1222 COVID-19 vaccine. This clone has only a few counts. What it recognizes is unknown. Germline CDR1 reads SGHKS; CDR2 reads YYEKEE (reference sequence). Trimming removed 4 bases from V and 7 bases from J; junction bases left unmatched: 8. CDR3 length: 15 residues. TCRdb's table, derived via immunoSEQ multiplex PCR, lists solely in-frame clones and lacks some. Of some 99,000 clones in the sample, 70% to 90% were seen once. Regarding the study as a whole: Spike-specific TCR repertoires showed rising breadth and depth after two AZD1222 doses. Reportedly, nearly half the spike-specific TCRs target unmutated variant regions. Seropositivity was recorded at baseline in only five to seven AZD1222 recipients.

Sequencing was performed on peripheral blood, taken on day 0 of MenACWY control vaccination. This receptor was taken from an adult in good health. The rearrangement uses TRBV5-5 and TRBJ1-5; 10 bases match TRBD1. CDR3 residues: CASSRTGGSDQPQHF. In nucleotides, the CDR3 is TGTGCCAGCAGCCGGACAGGGGGATCCGACCAGCCCCAGCATTTT. Filled out from reference TRBV5-5 and TRBJ1-5, the complete variable domain reads DAGVTQSPTHLIKTRGQQVTLRCSPISGHKSVSWYQQVLGQGPQFIFQYYEKEERGRGNFPDRFSARQFPNYSSELNVNALLLGDSALYLCASSRTGGSDQPQHFGDGTRLSIL.